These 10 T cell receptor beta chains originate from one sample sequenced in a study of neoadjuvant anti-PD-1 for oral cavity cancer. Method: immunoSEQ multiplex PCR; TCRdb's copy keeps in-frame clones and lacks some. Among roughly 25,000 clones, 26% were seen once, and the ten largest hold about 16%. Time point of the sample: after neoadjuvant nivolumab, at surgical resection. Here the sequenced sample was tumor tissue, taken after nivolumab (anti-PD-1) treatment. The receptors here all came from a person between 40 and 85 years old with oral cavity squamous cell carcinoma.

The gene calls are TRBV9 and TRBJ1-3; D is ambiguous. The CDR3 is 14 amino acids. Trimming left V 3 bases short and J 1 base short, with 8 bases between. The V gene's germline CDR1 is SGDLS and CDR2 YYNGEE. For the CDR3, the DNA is TGTGCCAGCAGCGCCGCTACGTCTGGAAACACCATATATTTT. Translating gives CASSAATSGNTIYF.

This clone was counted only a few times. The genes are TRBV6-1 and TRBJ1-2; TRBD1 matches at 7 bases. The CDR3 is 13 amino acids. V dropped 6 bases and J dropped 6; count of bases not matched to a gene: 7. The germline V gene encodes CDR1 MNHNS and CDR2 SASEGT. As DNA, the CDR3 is TGTGCCAGCAGACAGACAGGGCGCGATGGCTACACCTTC. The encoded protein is CASRQTGRDGYTF.

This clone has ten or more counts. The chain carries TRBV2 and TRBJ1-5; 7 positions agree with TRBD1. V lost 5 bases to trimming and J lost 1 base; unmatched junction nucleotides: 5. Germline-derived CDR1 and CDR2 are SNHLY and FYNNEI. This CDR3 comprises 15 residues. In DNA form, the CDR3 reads TGTGCCAGCAGTCACCCGACAGGGAGCAATCAGCCCCAGCATTTT. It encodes CASSHPTGSNQPQHF.

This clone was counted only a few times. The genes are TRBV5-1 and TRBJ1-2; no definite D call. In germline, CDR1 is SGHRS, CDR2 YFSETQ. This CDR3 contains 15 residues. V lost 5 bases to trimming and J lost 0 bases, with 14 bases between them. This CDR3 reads CASSPFTATNYGYTF. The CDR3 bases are TGCGCCAGCAGTCCCTTCACTGCAACTAACTATGGCTACACCTTC.

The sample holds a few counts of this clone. This CDR3 is CASSLVPEWREQYF. The CDR3 bases are TGCGCCAGCAGCTTGGTCCCCGAATGGAGGGAGCAGTACTTC. V gene TRBV5-1 combines with J gene TRBJ2-7; a possible D gene is TRBD2 (5 bases). Germline V gene sequence: CDR1 SGHRS, CDR2 YFSETQ. Trimming cost V 0 bases and J 7 bases, with 14 bases left between them. This CDR3 is built from 14 residues.

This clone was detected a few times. For the CDR3, the DNA is TGCAGCGTTGTCCGCGCCCTAGAACAGGGCTATGGCTACACCTTC. Protein sequence: CSVVRALEQGYGYTF. The chain links TRBV29-1 to TRBJ1-2; tentatively, D is TRBD1 (6 bases). The CDR3 has 15 residues. CDR1 SQVTM and CDR2 ANQGSEA come from the germline V gene. Trimming pared 4 bases from V and 4 bases from J, leaving 19 bases between.

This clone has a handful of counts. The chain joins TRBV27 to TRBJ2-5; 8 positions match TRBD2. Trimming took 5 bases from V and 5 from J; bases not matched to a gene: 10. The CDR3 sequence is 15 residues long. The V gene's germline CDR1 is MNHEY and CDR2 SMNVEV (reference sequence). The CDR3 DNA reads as TGTGCCAGCAGTCCCGCGGGGGGTATATGGGAGACCCAGTACTTC. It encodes CASSPAGGIWETQYF.

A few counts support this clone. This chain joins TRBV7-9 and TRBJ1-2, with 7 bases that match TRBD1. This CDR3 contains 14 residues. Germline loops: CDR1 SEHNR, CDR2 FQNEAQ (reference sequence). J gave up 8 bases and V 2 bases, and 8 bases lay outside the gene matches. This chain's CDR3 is CASSLRGLLGGYTF. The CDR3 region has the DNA TGTGCCAGCAGCTTAAGGGGGCTTTTGGGAGGCTACACCTTC.

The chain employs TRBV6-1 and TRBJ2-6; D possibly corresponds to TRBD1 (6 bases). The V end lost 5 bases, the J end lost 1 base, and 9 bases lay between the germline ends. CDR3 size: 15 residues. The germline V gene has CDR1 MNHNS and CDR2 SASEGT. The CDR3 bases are TGTGCCAGCAGTCCACAGGGTTCTGGGGCCAACGTCCTGACTTTC. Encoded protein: CASSPQGSGANVLTF.

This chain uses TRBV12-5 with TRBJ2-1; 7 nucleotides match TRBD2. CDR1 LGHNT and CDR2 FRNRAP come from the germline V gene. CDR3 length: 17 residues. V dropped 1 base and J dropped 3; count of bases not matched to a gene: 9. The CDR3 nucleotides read TGTGCTAGTGGTTTGGCCTTAGCGGGCAAACACTACAATGAGCAGTTCTTC. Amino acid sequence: CASGLALAGKHYNEQFF. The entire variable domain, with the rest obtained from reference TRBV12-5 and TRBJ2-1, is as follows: DARVTQTPRHKVTEMGQEVTMRCQPILGHNTVFWYRQTMMQGLELLAYFRNRAPLDDSGMPKDRFSAEMPDATLATLKIQPSEPRDSAVYFCASGLALAGKHYNEQFFGPGTRLTVL.